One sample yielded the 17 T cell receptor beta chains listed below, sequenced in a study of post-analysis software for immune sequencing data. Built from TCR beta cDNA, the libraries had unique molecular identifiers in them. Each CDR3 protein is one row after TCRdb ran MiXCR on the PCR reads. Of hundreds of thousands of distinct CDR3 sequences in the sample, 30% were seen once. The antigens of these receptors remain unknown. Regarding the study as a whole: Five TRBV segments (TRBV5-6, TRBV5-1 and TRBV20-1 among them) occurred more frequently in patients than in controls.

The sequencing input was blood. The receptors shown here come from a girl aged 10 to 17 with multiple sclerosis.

CDR3 residues: CASRSGGLETQYF. Here the CDR3 DNA reads TGCGCCAGCAGGTCGGGGGGGCTAGAGACCCAGTACTTC. The gene calls are TRBV5-1 and TRBJ2-5; TRBD2 aligns across 8 bases. Germline lookup yields CDR1 SGHRS and CDR2 YFSETQ. With 5 bases clipped from V and 4 bases from J, the junction kept 4 bases outside the gene matches. There are 13 residues in the CDR3.

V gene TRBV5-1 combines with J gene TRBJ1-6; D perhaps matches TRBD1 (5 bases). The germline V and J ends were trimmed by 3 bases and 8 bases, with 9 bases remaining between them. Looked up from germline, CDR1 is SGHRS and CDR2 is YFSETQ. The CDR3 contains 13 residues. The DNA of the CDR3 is TGCGCCAGCAGCTGGGACGGGGATTCACCCCTCCACTTT. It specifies CASSWDGDSPLHF.

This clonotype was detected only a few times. The CDR3 loop is CSVAVWGQVNTEAFF. In DNA, the CDR3 is TGCAGTGTAGCTGTTTGGGGACAGGTGAACACTGAAGCTTTCTTT. The J gene is TRBJ1-1, the V gene TRBV20-1; 8 nucleotides agree with TRBD1. CDR3 length equals 15 residues. With 7 bases clipped from V and 0 bases from J, the junction kept 10 bases outside the gene matches. Germline loops: CDR1 DFQATT, CDR2 SNEGSKA (reference sequence).

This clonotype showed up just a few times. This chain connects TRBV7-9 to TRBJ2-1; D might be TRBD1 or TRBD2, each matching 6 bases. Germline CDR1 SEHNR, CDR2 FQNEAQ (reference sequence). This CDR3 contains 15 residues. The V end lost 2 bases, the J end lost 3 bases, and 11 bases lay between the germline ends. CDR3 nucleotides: TGTGCCAGCAGCTTAATGGGGGGCAACTACAATGAGCAGTTCTTC. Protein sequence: CASSLMGGNYNEQFF. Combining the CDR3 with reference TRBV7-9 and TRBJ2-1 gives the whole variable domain DTGVSQNPRHKITKRGQNVTFRCDPISEHNRLYWYRQTLGQGPEFLTYFQNEAQLEKSRLLSDRFSAERPKGSFSTLEIQRTEQGDSAMYLCASSLMGGNYNEQFFGPGTRLTVL.

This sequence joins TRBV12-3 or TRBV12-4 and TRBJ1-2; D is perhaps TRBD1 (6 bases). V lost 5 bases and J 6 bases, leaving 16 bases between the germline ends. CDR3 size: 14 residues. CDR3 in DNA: TGTGCCAGCAGTGCTCAGGGGCTTGGACATGGCTACACCTTC. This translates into CASSAQGLGHGYTF.

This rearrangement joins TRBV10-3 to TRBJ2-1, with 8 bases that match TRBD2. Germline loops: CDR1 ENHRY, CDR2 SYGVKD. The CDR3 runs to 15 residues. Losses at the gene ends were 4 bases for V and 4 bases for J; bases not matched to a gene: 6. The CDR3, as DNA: TGTGCCATCAGTGGGTTGGTAGCGGGGTACAATGAGCAGTTCTTC. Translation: CAISGLVAGYNEQFF.

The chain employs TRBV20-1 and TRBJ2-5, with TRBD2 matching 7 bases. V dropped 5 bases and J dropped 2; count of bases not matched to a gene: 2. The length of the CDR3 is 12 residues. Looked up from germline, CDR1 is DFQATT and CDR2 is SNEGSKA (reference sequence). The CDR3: CSALAEQETQYF. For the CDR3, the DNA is TGCAGTGCTCTAGCGGAACAAGAGACCCAGTACTTC.

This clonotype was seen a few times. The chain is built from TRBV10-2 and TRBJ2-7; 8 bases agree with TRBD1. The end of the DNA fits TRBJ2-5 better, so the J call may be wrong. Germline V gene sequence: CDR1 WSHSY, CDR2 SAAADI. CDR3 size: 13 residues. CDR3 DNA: TGCGCCAGCAGGCGGACAGGGACAGAGACCCAGTACTTC. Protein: CASRRTGTETQYF.

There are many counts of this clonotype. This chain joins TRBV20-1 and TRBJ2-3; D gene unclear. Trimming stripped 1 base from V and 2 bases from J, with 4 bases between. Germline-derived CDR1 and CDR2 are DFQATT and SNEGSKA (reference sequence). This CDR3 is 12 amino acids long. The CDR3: CSARGYTDTQYF. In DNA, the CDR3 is TGCAGTGCTAGAGGTTACACAGATACGCAGTATTTT.

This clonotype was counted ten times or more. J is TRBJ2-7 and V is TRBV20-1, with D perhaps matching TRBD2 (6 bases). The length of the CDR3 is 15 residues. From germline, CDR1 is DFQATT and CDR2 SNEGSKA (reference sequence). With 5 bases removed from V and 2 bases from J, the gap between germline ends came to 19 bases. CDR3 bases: TGCAGTGCTGCGCGACCAGCGGGTAAAGCCTACGAGCAGTACTTC. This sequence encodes CSAARPAGKAYEQYF.

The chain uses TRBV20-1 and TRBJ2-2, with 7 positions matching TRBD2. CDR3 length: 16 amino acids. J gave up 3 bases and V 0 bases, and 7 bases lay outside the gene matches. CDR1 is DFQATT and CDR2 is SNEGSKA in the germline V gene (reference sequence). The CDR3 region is CSARELQRDYTGELFF. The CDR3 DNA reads TGCAGTGCTAGAGAACTCCAGCGGGACTACACCGGGGAGCTGTTTTTT.

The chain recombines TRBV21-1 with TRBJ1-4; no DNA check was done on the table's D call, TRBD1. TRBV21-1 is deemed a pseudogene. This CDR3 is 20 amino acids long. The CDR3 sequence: CASSKGSQGEPAFSPEKLFF. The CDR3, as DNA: TGTGCCAGCAGCAAAGGGTCCCAGGGGGAACCCGCGTTTTCACCCGAAAAACTGTTTTTT.

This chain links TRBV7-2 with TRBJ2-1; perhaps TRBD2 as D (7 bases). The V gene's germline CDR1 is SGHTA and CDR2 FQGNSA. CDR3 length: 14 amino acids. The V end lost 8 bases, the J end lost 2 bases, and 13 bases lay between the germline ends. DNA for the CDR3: TGTGCCAGCGCAAGGGGGAGGGCCTACAATGAGCAGTTCTTC. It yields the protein CASARGRAYNEQFF.

The CDR3 nucleotides are TGCAGTGCTAGTGGGAGGGGGCGAGGAGATACGCAGTATTTT. Its translation is CSASGRGRGDTQYF. The chain joins TRBV20-1 to TRBJ2-3; perhaps D is TRBD1 or TRBD2 (7 bases each). Trimming removed 3 bases at V and 5 bases at J, with 15 bases between. The CDR3 length is 14 residues. Germline-derived CDR1 and CDR2 are DFQATT and SNEGSKA (reference sequence).

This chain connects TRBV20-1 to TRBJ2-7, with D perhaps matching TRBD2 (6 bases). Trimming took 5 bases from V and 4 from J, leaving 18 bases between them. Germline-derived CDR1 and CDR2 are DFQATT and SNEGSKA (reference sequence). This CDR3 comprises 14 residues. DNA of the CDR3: TGCAGTGCTGGGGTAGTCGGGAGTAGTTACGAGCAGTACTTC. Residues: CSAGVVGSSYEQYF.

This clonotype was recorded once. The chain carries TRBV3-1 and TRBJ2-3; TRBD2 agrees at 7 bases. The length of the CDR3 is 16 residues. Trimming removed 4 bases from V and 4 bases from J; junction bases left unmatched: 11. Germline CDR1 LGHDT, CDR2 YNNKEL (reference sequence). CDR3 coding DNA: TGTGCCAGCAGCCCTTATCGGACTAGTACCGCAGATACGCAGTATTTT. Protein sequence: CASSPYRTSTADTQYF.

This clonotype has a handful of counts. The CDR3: CASSLAQESYYGYTF. In DNA, the CDR3 is TGTGCCAGCAGCTTAGCGCAAGAAAGCTACTATGGCTACACCTTC. The rearrangement uses TRBV7-8 and TRBJ1-2; D gene unclear. Germline lookup yields CDR1 SGHVS and CDR2 FQNEAQ. V was cut by 0 bases and J by 3 bases, with 11 bases left in between. There are 15 residues in the CDR3.